This T cell receptor (beta chain) was retrieved from a study of cytomegalovirus exposure and HLA in healthy donors. Germline-derived CDR1 and CDR2 are MDHEN and SYDVKM. This CDR3 comprises 16 residues. V lost 6 bases to trimming and J lost 8 bases; unmatched junction nucleotides: 15. The PCR used 60 Vbeta and 13 Jbeta primers. Sequencing was performed with immunoSEQ multiplex PCR; in TCRdb, only in-frame clones are kept and a portion is missing. Seen here are about 70,000 clones, around 86% observed once, and the top ten hold 2%. Study-level results: Indistinguishable V segments such as TRBV6-2 and TRBV6-3 were excluded. Analyzed later, association rates of TCRs varied across HLA loci, with DRB1 most and HLA-C fewest.

Details on this clone: The antigen remains undetermined.

Though nominally healthy at sampling, donors likely had unrecorded immune exposures. The chain links TRBV28 to TRBJ2-1, with 8 positions matching TRBD1. Sequencing was done on a sample of PBMCs. The clonotype was recovered from a woman aged 30 to 39 in good health and CMV-seronegative. The CDR3 region is CASRLRSTGAMYEQFF. In nucleotides, the CDR3 is TGTGCCAGCAGGCTCAGGTCGACAGGGGCAATGTATGAGCAGTTCTTC.